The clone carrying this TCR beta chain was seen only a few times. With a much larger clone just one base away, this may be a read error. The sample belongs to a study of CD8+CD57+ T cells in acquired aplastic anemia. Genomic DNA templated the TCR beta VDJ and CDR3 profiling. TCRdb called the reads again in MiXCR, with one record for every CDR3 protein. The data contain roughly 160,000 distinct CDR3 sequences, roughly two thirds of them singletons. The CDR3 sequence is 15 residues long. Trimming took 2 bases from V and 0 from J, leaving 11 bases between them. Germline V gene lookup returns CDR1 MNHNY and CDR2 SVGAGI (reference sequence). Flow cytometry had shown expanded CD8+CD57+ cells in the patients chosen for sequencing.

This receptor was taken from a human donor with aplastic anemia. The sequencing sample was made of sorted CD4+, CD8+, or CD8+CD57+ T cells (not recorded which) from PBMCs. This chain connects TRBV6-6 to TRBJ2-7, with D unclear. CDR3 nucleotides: TGTGCCAGCAGTTACGACCTCCAGAGCTCCTACGAGCAGTACTTC. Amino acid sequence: CASSYDLQSSYEQYF.